These 12 T cell receptor beta chains came from one sample sequenced in a study of blood T cell repertoires in COVID-19. The repertoire was sequenced with immunoSEQ multiplex PCR; TCRdb's copy has only in-frame clones and lacks some. The data hold around 100,000 clones, with approximately 83% observed a single time. The sequencing input was peripheral blood. The receptors come from a man in his 60s with acute or convalescent COVID-19.

This clone has just one count. V and J are TRBV9 and TRBJ1-1; 9 nucleotides line up with TRBD1. The CDR3 runs 16 residues. Germline V gene lookup returns CDR1 SGDLS and CDR2 YYNGEE. Unmatched junction bases numbered 7, after V lost 3 bases and J lost 1 base. The CDR3 protein is CASSGAATGGNTEAFF. CDR3 DNA sequence: TGTGCCAGCAGCGGAGCCGCGACAGGGGGGAACACTGAAGCTTTCTTT.

The rearrangement links TRBV30 to TRBJ1-6, with 8 bases that match TRBD1. V trimming: 4 bases; J trimming: 8 bases; junction bases outside the gene matches: 4. The CDR3 has 13 residues. From germline, CDR1 is GTSNPN and CDR2 SVGIG (reference sequence). CDR3 loop: CAWKPGGYSPLHF. The CDR3 region has the DNA TGTGCCTGGAAACCAGGGGGCTATTCACCCCTCCACTTT.

The V call is TRBV7-3, the J call TRBJ1-1; TRBD1 is a possible D gene (5 bases). Between the trimmed V and J ends, which lost 2 bases and 4 bases, there was a span of 14 bases. The CDR3 spans 15 residues. Germline assignment: CDR1 SGHTA and CDR2 FQGTGA. Written as DNA, the CDR3 is TGTGCCAGCAGCTTACAGGGCGGTCGTTCCACTGAAGCTTTCTTT. Its protein product is CASSLQGGRSTEAFF.

The chain uses TRBV27 and TRBJ1-1, with D perhaps TRBD1 (5 bases). There are 11 residues in the CDR3. V was trimmed by 7 bases and J by 11 bases, leaving 14 bases between them. The germline CDR1 and CDR2 sequences are MNHEY and SMNVEV (reference sequence). CDR3 sequence: CASILGRVAFF. The CDR3 DNA follows: TGTGCCAGCATCCTTGGCAGGGTCGCTTTCTTT.

This chain connects TRBV5-1 to TRBJ1-5, with D tentatively TRBD1 (5 bases). Germline CDR1 SGHRS, CDR2 YFSETQ. V was cut by 0 bases and J by 14 bases, with 15 bases left in between. The CDR3 has 13 residues. The CDR3 region has the DNA TGCGCCAGCAGCTTGGACTGGGCGGGGGAGAAGCATTTT. Its protein is CASSLDWAGEKHF.

This clone was counted a few times. The chain links TRBV6-5 to TRBJ1-1; 7 positions agree with TRBD1. Germline V gene lookup returns CDR1 MNHEY and CDR2 SVGAGI. V gave up 4 bases and J gave up 2 bases; unmatched junction bases: 7. The CDR3 spans 15 residues. For the CDR3, the DNA is TGTGCCAGCAGTTCACCTAGACAGGGAAACACTGAAGCTTTCTTT. This sequence encodes CASSSPRQGNTEAFF.

The sample holds one count of this clone. The chain carries TRBV5-4 and TRBJ2-2; the match to TRBD2 covers 7 bases. Germline CDR1 and CDR2: SGHNT and YYREEE (reference sequence). CDR3 length: 17 amino acids. The ends lost 3 bases at V and 1 base at J; junction bases unmatched: 9. The CDR3 loop reads CASSSPAGGGNTGELFF. CDR3 DNA: TGTGCCAGCAGCTCCCCCGCGGGCGGGGGGAACACCGGGGAGCTGTTTTTT.

V and J are TRBV6-5 and TRBJ1-1; tentatively, D is TRBD1 (6 bases). CDR1 is MNHEY, CDR2 SVGAGI, per germline. V was cut by 8 bases and J by 2 bases, with 15 bases left in between. This CDR3 has 14 amino acids. CDR3 in amino acids: CASQRGFTNTEAFF. The CDR3 DNA is TGTGCCAGCCAGAGGGGGTTCACAAACACTGAAGCTTTCTTT.

This rearrangement joins TRBV5-8 to TRBJ2-7; D call uncertain. Per germline, CDR1 SGHTS and CDR2 YDEGEE. This CDR3 comprises 10 residues. The V end was cut by 6 bases, the J end by 3 bases, with 4 bases between. The CDR3 DNA reads TGTGCCAGCATAGACTACGAGCAGTACTTC. Its protein is CASIDYEQYF.

The CDR3 region is CASSSTGGKSYEQYF. As DNA, the CDR3 is TGTGCCAGCAGCTCAACAGGGGGGAAGTCCTACGAGCAGTACTTC. The J gene is TRBJ2-7, the V gene TRBV6-5, with 8 positions matching TRBD1. The CDR3 length is 15 residues. The germline gives CDR1 MNHEY, CDR2 SVGAGI. Trimming removed 6 bases from V and 1 base from J; junction bases left unmatched: 8.

This rearrangement joins TRBV5-1 to TRBJ1-3; D call uncertain. From germline, CDR1 is SGHRS and CDR2 YFSETQ. The CDR3 is 14 amino acids. V lost 5 bases to trimming and J lost 0 bases, with 9 bases between them. In DNA form, the CDR3 reads TGCGCCAGCAGGAGGGAAGTCTCTGGAAACACCATATATTTT. This encodes CASRREVSGNTIYF.

The V gene is TRBV28, the J gene TRBJ1-2; 7 bases are a match to TRBD1. Germline CDR1 and CDR2: MDHEN and SYDVKM. V shed 1 base and J 7 bases; nucleotides not matched to a gene: 6. This CDR3 region has 14 residues. The CDR3 spells CASSLSDRVGGYTF. CDR3 nucleotide sequence: TGTGCCAGCAGTTTATCCGACAGGGTCGGTGGCTACACCTTC.